Presented here are 11 T cell receptor beta chains from one specimen sequenced in a study of shared clonotypes between healthy human individuals. Only in-frame clones appear in the TCRdb table, and some are missing; sequencing was by immunoSEQ multiplex PCR. The sample shows about 820,000 clones, 80% to 95% of them seen only once. CD45RO-negative cells were positively selected for CCR7, leaving out terminally differentiated effector memory CD45RA+ cells. Sequencing was carried out using naive CD8+ T cells sorted from blood. The receptor set was obtained from a man aged 25-45 years in good health.

The V and J genes are TRBV15 and TRBJ1-2; D remains unclear. With 5 bases removed from V and 0 bases from J, the gap between germline ends came to 16 bases. CDR1 is LNHNV and CDR2 is YYDKDF in the germline V gene (reference sequence). This CDR3 is built from 16 residues. The CDR3 DNA follows: TGTGCCACCAGCGCGTTCATGGAAGTGGCTAACTATGGCTACACCTTC. Translated: CATSAFMEVANYGYTF.

This clone appeared a single time. The V call is TRBV7-8, the J call TRBJ2-5; D remains ambiguous. The CDR3 is 18 residues long. The ends were cut back, 5 bases at V and 3 bases at J, with 25 bases in the middle. Germline V gene data show CDR1 as SGHVS and CDR2 as FQNEAQ. The CDR3 spells CASSPPARTGLTEETQYF. CDR3 in DNA: TGTGCCAGCAGCCCCCCCGCGAGGACCGGTCTTACTGAAGAGACCCAGTACTTC.

The chain has TRBV7-2 and TRBJ2-1; 13 bases fit TRBD2. CDR1 and CDR2 from the germline V gene are SGHTA and FQGNSA. The length of the CDR3 is 17 residues. The ends lost 1 base at V and 4 bases at J; junction bases unmatched: 4. The CDR3 DNA sequence: TGTGCCAGCAGCTTAGGGTCACTAGCGGGAGGGTACAATGAGCAGTTCTTC. Encoded protein: CASSLGSLAGGYNEQFF.

This chain joins TRBV27 and TRBJ2-1; D uncertain. The V end lost 10 bases, the J end lost 10 bases, and 11 bases lay between the germline ends. The CDR3 has 10 amino acids. CDR1 is MNHEY and CDR2 is SMNVEV in the germline V gene (reference sequence). The CDR3 spells CATGAAEQFF. DNA for the CDR3: TGTGCCACCGGCGCGGCAGAGCAGTTCTTC.

V and J are TRBV9 and TRBJ2-3; 7 nucleotides match TRBD1. The CDR3 extends over 15 amino acids. V lost 4 bases, J lost 0 bases, and 5 bases stayed unmatched. CDR1 is SGDLS and CDR2 is YYNGEE in the germline V gene. CDR3 nucleotide sequence: TGTGCCAGCAGCAACGGACAGGCTAGCACAGATACGCAGTATTTT. It is translated as CASSNGQASTDTQYF.

V gene TRBV6-6 combines with J gene TRBJ1-1; TRBD1 matches at 9 bases. The CDR3 loop spans 14 amino acids. V trimming: 5 bases; J trimming: 4 bases; junction bases outside the gene matches: 5. Germline loops: CDR1 MNHNY, CDR2 SVGAGI (reference sequence). The CDR3 spells CASSTGQGVTEAFF. CDR3 bases: TGTGCCAGCAGTACGGGACAGGGAGTCACTGAAGCTTTCTTT.

This clone has just one count. The chain is built from TRBV2 and TRBJ1-1, with D unclear. Germline CDR1 SNHLY, CDR2 FYNNEI. The CDR3 spans 11 residues. V lost 6 bases and J lost 8, with 10 bases in between. CDR3 region: CASSDEREAFF. CDR3 DNA sequence: TGTGCCAGCAGCGACGAGAGAGAAGCTTTCTTT.

Only one count was recorded for this clone. The V call is TRBV28, the J call TRBJ1-1, with 11 bases matching TRBD1. Trimming at V came to 6 bases and at J to 4 bases, leaving 4 bases not matched to a gene. The CDR3 runs to 14 residues. Germline CDR1 reads MDHEN; CDR2 reads SYDVKM. The CDR3 DNA sequence: TGTGCCAGCAGCCAGGGACAGGGGGGCACTGAAGCTTTCTTT. It yields the protein CASSQGQGGTEAFF.

The genes are TRBV29-1 and TRBJ1-1; a weak D match, TRBD1 (6 bases). V was shortened by 6 bases and J by 10 bases, with 12 bases between the two germline ends. This CDR3 has 10 amino acids. Per germline, CDR1 SQVTM and CDR2 ANQGSEA. The CDR3 DNA reads as TGCAGCGTGGAACAGGGAGGAGCTTTCTTT. Amino acids: CSVEQGGAFF.

The chain uses TRBV11-2 and TRBJ2-1; D possibly corresponds to TRBD2 (5 bases). The CDR3 length is 16 residues. From germline, CDR1 is SGHAT and CDR2 FQNNGV. V was trimmed by 1 base and J by 6 bases, leaving 16 bases between them. The CDR3 loop reads CASSLGKLGRGNEQFF. In DNA, the CDR3 is TGTGCCAGCAGCTTAGGAAAACTAGGACGAGGCAATGAGCAGTTCTTC.

This clone was observed once. The chain links TRBV7-8 to TRBJ1-5; 7 bases fit TRBD1. The CDR3 extends over 16 amino acids. V lost 5 bases, J lost 5 bases, and 12 bases stayed unmatched. Germline assignment: CDR1 SGHVS and CDR2 FQNEAQ. CDR3 nucleotides: TGTGCCAGCAGCCTTTTCCCTCATCAGGGGGATCAGCCCCAGCATTTT. It is translated as CASSLFPHQGDQPQHF.